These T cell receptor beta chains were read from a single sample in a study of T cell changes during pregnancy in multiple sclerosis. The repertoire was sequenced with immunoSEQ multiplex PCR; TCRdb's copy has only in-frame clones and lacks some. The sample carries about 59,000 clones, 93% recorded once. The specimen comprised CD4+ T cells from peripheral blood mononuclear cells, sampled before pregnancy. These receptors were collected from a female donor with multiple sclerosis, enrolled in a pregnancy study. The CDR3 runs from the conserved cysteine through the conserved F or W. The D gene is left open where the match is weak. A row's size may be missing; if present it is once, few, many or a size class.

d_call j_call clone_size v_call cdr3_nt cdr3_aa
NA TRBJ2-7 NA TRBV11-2 TGTGCCAGCAGCTTAGAGTGGGGCCACGAGCAGTACTTC CASSLEWGHEQYF
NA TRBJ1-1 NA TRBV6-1 TGTGCCAGCAGTGAATTACGAGGTCGGGTTAAGAACACTGAAGCTTTCTTT CASSELRGRVKNTEAFF
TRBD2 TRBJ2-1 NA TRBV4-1 TGCGCCAGCAGAGCCCTAGCGGGAGTCCCGGGCTATGAGCAGTTCTTC CASRALAGVPGYEQFF
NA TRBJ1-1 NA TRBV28 TGTGCCAGCAGTTTATCGGGAGGGTGGAGCGACCCAAAAGAAGCTTTCTTT CASSLSGGWSDPKEAFF
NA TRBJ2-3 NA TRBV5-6 TGTGCCAGCAGCTTGCTTCTCGCGGAGTACACAGATACGCAGTATTTT CASSLLLAEYTDTQYF
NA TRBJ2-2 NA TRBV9 TGTGCCAGCAGCGCAGGTGGAACCGGGGAGCTGTTTTTT CASSAGGTGELFF
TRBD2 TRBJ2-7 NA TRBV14 TGTGCCAGCAGCTCGCTTACGGGGGGGCCGAAGAGAAACGAGCAGTACTTC CASSSLTGGPKRNEQYF
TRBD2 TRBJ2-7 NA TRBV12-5 TGTGCTAGTAGTGCGGGGGGGAACTCCTACGAGCAGTACTTC CASSAGGNSYEQYF
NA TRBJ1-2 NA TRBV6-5 TGTGCCAGCAGTTACTCCCTGGGAGGCTATGGCTACACCTTC CASSYSLGGYGYTF
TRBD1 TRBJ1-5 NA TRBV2 TGTGCCAGCAGTCTGGACAGGGGGTTTCAGCCCCAGCATTTT CASSLDRGFQPQHF
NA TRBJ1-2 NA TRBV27 TGTGCCAGCAGTCGCGGACACCAGGATGGCTACACCTTC CASSRGHQDGYTF
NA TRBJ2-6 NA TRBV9 TGTGCCAGCAGCGTAGACCCTAGGGCGGGCTCTGGGGCCAACGTCCTGACTTTC CASSVDPRAGSGANVLTF
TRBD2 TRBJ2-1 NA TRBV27 TGTGCCAGCAGTTATAGCGGGGGCCCCTACAATGAGCAGTTCTTC CASSYSGGPYNEQFF
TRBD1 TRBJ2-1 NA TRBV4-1 TGCGCCAGCAGCCGTGCCCCGACAGGGGGCATCAATGAGCAGTTCTTC CASSRAPTGGINEQFF
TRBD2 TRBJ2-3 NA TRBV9 TGTGCCAGCAGCGTTGCGGGAGGTGGCACAGATACGCAGTATTTT CASSVAGGGTDTQYF
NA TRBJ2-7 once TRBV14 TGTGCCAGCAGCCAAGGGACGGGAGTTACCTACGAGCAGTACTTC CASSQGTGVTYEQYF
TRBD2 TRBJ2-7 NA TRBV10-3 TGTGCCATCAGAGGAAGCGGGATATCCTACGAGCAGTACTTC CAIRGSGISYEQYF
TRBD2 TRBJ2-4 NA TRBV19 TGTGCCAGTAGCCCGACTAGCGGGAGGGTATACATTCAGTACTTC CASSPTSGRVYIQYF
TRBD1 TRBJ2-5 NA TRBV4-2 TGTGCCAGCAGCCAGGGACAGGGGGAAGGGACCCAGTACTTC CASSQGQGEGTQYF
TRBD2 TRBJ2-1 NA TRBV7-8 TGTGCCAGCAGCTTATACGCGGGAGGCCTTAGCTCCTACAATGAGCAGTTCTTC CASSLYAGGLSSYNEQFF
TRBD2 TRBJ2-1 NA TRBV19 TGTGCCAGTAGTATAACCGGAGTAAGGGGACTAGCAGCCTACAATGAGCAGTTCTTC CASSITGVRGLAAYNEQFF
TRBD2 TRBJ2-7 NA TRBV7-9 TGTGCCAGCAGCTTAGCAGCGGGAGGGCCCTACGAGCAGTACTTC CASSLAAGGPYEQYF
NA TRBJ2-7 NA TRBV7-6 TGTGCCAGCAGCTCCGAATCGACAGGTACCTACGAGCAGTACTTC CASSSESTGTYEQYF
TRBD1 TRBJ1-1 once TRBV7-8 TGTGCCAGCAGCTTGAGCAGGGGGGCCACTGAAGCTTTCTTT CASSLSRGATEAFF
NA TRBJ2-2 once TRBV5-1 TGCGCCAGCAGCTTTCCAGGGAACGTGGCCGGGGAGCTGTTTTTT CASSFPGNVAGELFF
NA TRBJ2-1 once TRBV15 TGTGCCACCAGCAGGAGCGGAGCGAATGAGCAGTTCTTC CATSRSGANEQFF
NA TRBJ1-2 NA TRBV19 TGTGCCAGTAGTAGAGACAGGACTAACTATGGCTACACCTTC CASSRDRTNYGYTF
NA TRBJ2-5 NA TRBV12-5 TGTGCTAGTGGTCCCGGGAGTAGAGCTCGGGAGACCCAGTACTTC CASGPGSRARETQYF
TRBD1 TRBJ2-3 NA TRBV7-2 TGTGCCAGCGGCCGGGACAGCGACACAGATACGCAGTATTTT CASGRDSDTDTQYF
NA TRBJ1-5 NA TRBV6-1 TGTGCCAGCAGTACCGCTACAGGTTTCGATCAGCCCCAGCATTTT CASSTATGFDQPQHF
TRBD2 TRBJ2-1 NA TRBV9 TGTGCCAGCAGCGTAGCGCTCCTAGCGGGAGATGGTGAGCAGTTCTTC CASSVALLAGDGEQFF
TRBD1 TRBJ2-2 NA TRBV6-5 TGTGCCAGCAAAACAGGGGGCTACACCGGGGAGCTGTTTTTT CASKTGGYTGELFF
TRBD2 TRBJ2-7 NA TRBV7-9 TGTGCCAGCAGCTTAGGGAGGGACTATAGTAAGCAGTACTTC CASSLGRDYSKQYF
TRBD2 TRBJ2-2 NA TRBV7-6 TGTGCCAGCAGCTTAACCGGGACTAGTACCGGGGAGCTGTTTTTT CASSLTGTSTGELFF
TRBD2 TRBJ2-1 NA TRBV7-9 TGTGCCAGCAGCTTAGGGGGACTAGCGAAGCAGTTCTTC CASSLGGLAKQFF
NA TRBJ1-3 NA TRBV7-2 TGTGCCAGCAGCCCAGGGGCTAACACCATATATTTT CASSPGANTIYF
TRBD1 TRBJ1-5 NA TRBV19 TGTGCCAGCCGGACAGGTCAGCAGCCCCAGCATTTT CASRTGQQPQHF
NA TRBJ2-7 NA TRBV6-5 TGTGCCAGCAGTGAAAGACAGGAGGCCTACGAGCAGTACTTC CASSERQEAYEQYF
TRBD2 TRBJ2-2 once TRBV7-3 TGTGCCAGCAGCTTAAAAGGCGGGAGTGGTACCGGGGAGCTGTTTTTT CASSLKGGSGTGELFF
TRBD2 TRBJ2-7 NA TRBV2 TGTGCCAGCACCGAAACGGGACTAGATAGGGCCGAGCAGTACTTC CASTETGLDRAEQYF
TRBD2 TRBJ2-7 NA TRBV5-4 TGTGCCAGCAGCCGGACTAGCGGGAGCTCCTACGAGCAGTACTTC CASSRTSGSSYEQYF
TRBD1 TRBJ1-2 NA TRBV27 TGTGCCAGCAGTTTTACTCCGGGACAGGCGGTTAACTATGGCTACACCTTC CASSFTPGQAVNYGYTF
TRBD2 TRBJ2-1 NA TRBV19 TGTGCCAGTAGGGAGCCGGGACTAGCCGGCAATGAGCAGTTCTTC CASREPGLAGNEQFF
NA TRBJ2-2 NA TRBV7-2 TGTGCCAGCAGCCCAGACAGGAACACCGGGGAGCTGTTTTTT CASSPDRNTGELFF
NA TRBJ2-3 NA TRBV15 TGTGCCACCAGCCAAGCCACTTCAAATACGCAGTATTTT CATSQATSNTQYF
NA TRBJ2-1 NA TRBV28 TGTGCCAGCAGTTTACACCCTGGGTTCGAGCGGGCCTGGTTCTTC CASSLHPGFERAWFF
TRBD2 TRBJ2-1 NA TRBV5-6 TGTGCCAGCAGCTCCGGACTAGCGGACTTCTCCTACAATGAGCAGTTCTTC CASSSGLADFSYNEQFF
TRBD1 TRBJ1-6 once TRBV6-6 TGTGCCAGTCACACTACACGACAGGGGGATAATTCACCCCTCCACTTT CASHTTRQGDNSPLHF
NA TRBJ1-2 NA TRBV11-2 TGTGCCAGCAGCTTAGATTCGAGTCTTGGTGGTGGCTACACCTTC CASSLDSSLGGGYTF
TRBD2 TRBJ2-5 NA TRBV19 TGTGCCAGTAGTATGCTAGCGGGAGGCGTGGTAGAGACCCAGTACTTC CASSMLAGGVVETQYF
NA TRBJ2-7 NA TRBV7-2 TGTGCCAGCAGCCAGGGACTCGAAGGTTTTGGGTACGAGCAGTACTTC CASSQGLEGFGYEQYF
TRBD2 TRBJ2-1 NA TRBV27 TGTGCCAGCAGTTTCACTAGCGGGAGGGCCTTGGTTTCCGATGAGCAGTTCTTC CASSFTSGRALVSDEQFF
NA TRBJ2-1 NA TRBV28 TGTGCCAGCAGTCTTGGGGCGGGGATCTACAATGAGCAGTTCTTC CASSLGAGIYNEQFF
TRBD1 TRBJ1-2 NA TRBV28 TGTGCCAGCAGGACAGGGGGCTTTGGCTACACCTTC CASRTGGFGYTF
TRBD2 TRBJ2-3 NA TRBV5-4 TGTGCCAGCCATGCGGGAGGCACAGATACGCAGTATTTT CASHAGGTDTQYF